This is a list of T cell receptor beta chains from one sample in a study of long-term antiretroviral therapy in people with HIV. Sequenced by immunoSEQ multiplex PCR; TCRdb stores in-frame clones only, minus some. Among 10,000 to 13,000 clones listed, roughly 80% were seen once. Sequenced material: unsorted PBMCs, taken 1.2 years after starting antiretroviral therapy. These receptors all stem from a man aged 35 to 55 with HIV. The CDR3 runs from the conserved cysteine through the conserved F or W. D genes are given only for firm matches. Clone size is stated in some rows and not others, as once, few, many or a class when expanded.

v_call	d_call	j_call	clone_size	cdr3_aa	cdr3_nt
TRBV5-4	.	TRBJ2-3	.	CASSLDVGTDTQYF	TGTGCCAGCAGCTTGGATGTGGGCACAGATACGCAGTATTTT
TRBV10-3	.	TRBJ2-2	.	CAGRGTGNTGELFF	TGTGCCGGCCGGGGGACGGGGAACACCGGGGAGCTGTTTTTT
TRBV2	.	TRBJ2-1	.	CASSGGSYNEQFF	TGTGCCAGCAGTGGAGGCTCCTACAATGAGCAGTTCTTC
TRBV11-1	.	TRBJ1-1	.	CASSLEMNTEAFF	TGTGCCAGCAGCTTAGAGATGAACACTGAAGCTTTCTTT
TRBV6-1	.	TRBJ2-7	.	CASKEGPHSYEQYF	TGTGCCAGCAAGGAGGGGCCCCACTCCTACGAGCAGTACTTC
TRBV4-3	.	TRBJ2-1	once	CASSQVEVAYNEQFF	TGCGCCAGCAGCCAAGTGGAAGTAGCCTACAATGAGCAGTTCTTC
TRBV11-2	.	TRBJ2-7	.	CASSLSMGYEQYF	TGTGCCAGCAGCTTATCGATGGGGTACGAGCAGTACTTC
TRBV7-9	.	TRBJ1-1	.	CASSLRGRTEAFF	TGTGCCAGCAGCTTAAGAGGACGGACTGAAGCTTTCTTT
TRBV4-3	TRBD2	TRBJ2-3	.	CASSQDHLAGGRTQYF	TGCGCCAGCAGCCAAGATCATCTAGCGGGGGGGCGTACGCAGTATTTT
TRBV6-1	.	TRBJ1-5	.	CASSETLPLEPQHF	TGTGCCAGCAGTGAAACCCTACCCTTGGAGCCCCAGCATTTT
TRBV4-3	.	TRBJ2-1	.	CASSQEPVTSSYNEQFF	TGCGCCAGCAGCCAAGAACCGGTAACGAGCTCCTACAATGAGCAGTTCTTC
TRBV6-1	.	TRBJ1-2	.	CASSEGKAGYTF	TGTGCCAGCAGTGAGGGAAAGGCTGGCTACACCTTC
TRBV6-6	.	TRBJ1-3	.	CASSYGIPPTIYF	TGTGCCAGCAGTTACGGGATCCCTCCCACCATATATTTT
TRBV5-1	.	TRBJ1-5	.	CASSFREPQHF	TGCGCCAGCAGTTTCAGAGAGCCCCAGCATTTT
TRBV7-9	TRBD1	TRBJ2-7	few	CASSYRDRDHEQYF	TGTGCCAGCAGCTACCGGGACAGGGACCACGAGCAGTACTTC
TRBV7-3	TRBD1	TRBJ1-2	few	CASSFRGGQGTGGYTF	TGTGCCAGCAGCTTCCGAGGGGGACAGGGCACCGGGGGCTACACCTTC
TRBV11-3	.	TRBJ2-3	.	CASSLDNGDTQYF	TGTGCCAGCAGCTTAGATAACGGAGATACGCAGTATTTT
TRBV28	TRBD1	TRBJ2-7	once	CASSRRQGLVVNEQYF	TGTGCCAGCAGTCGTCGACAGGGCCTGGTGGTCAACGAGCAGTACTTC
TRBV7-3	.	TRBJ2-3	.	CASSLTMGTDTQYF	TGTGCCAGCAGCTTAACAATGGGGACAGATACGCAGTATTTT
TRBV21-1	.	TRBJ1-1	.	CASSKVRQDALNLGFF	TGTGCCAGCAGCAAAGTACGGCAGGACGCCCTGAATTTAGGTTTCTTT
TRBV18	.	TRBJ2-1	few	CASSPPLLTNEQFF	TGTGCCAGCTCACCACCGCTACTAACCAATGAGCAGTTCTTC
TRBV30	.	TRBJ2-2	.	CAWSKSALTGELFF	TGTGCCTGGAGTAAATCAGCCCTCACCGGGGAGCTGTTTTTT
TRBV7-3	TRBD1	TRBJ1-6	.	CASSTTGGRSPLHF	TGTGCCAGCAGCACGACAGGGGGCCGTTCACCCCTCCACTTT
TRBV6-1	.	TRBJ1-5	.	CASSADLRNQPQHF	TGTGCCAGCAGTGCGGACCTTAGGAATCAGCCCCAGCATTTT
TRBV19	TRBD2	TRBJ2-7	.	CASSTASGGGRYEQYF	TGTGCCAGTAGTACCGCCAGCGGGGGGGGCCGGTACGAGCAGTACTTC
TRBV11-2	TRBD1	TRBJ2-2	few	CASSLTDRGSTGELFF	TGTGCCAGCAGCTTAACCGACAGGGGAAGTACCGGGGAGCTGTTTTTT
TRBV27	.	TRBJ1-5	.	CASSFGSGNQPQHF	TGTGCCAGCAGTTTCGGAAGTGGCAATCAGCCCCAGCATTTT
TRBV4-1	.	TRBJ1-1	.	CASSQDRGGGWAFF	TGCGCCAGCAGCCAAGATCGTGGCGGGGGCTGGGCTTTCTTT
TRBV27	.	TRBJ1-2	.	CASSLSGGYGYTF	TGTGCCAGCAGTTTATCAGGGGGTTATGGCTACACCTTC
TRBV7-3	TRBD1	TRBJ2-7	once	CASSLAGTGTAYEQYF	TGTGCCAGCAGCTTAGCGGGGACAGGGACTGCCTACGAGCAGTACTTC
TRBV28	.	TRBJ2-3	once	CASSRLDTQYF	TGTGCCAGCAGCCGGCTAGATACGCAGTATTTT
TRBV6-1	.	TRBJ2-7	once	CASSAGPDYEQYF	TGTGCCAGCAGTGCAGGGCCCGACTACGAGCAGTACTTC
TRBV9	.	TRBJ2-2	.	CASSPTGVQNTGELFF	TGTGCCAGCAGCCCTACTGGGGTTCAGAACACCGGGGAGCTGTTTTTT
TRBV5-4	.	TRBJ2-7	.	CASSLLLGVRSYGQYF	TGTGCCAGCAGCTTGTTGCTCGGGGTCCGCTCCTACGGGCAGTACTTC
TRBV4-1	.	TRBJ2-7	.	CASSRQTASGYEQYF	TGCGCCAGCAGCCGGCAGACAGCGTCTGGGTACGAGCAGTACTTC
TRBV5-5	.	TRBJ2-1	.	CASSPGGNEQFF	TGTGCCAGCAGCCCCGGGGGAAATGAGCAGTTCTTC
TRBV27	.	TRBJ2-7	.	CASSLKGHSYEQYF	TGTGCCAGCAGTTTGAAGGGACACTCTTACGAGCAGTACTTC